The rows below give T cell receptor beta chains drawn from one sample of a study of metastatic and nonmetastatic thyroid tumors. From the PCR reads, TCRdb re-called clones with MiXCR. This table has tens of thousands of clones, approximately 22% appearing once. Sequencing input: tumor tissue. The receptors originated from a female donor with papillary thyroid cancer or a benign thyroid nodule (not recorded which). Some clones in this sample may be carry-over from other donors' samples. The CDR3 runs from the conserved cysteine through the conserved F or W. D genes are given only for firm matches. Clone sizes are given selectively: once, few, many, or a class where the clone is expanded.

CDR3 protein,CDR3 DNA,D gene,clone size,V gene,J gene
CSALDHLNTCEQYF,TGCAGTGCCCTCGATCACCTCAATACCTGCGAGCAGTACTTC,-,many,TRBV20-1,TRBJ2-7
CASSLVTARKQFF,TGTGCCAGCAGCTTAGTGACGGCACGAAAGCAGTTCTTC,-,many,TRBV7-9,TRBJ2-1
CASSFGSQGRLETQYF,TGTGCCAGCAGCTTTGGGAGCCAGGGGAGATTGGAGACCCAGTACTTC,-,-,TRBV7-2,TRBJ2-5
CSARVPLAGGPTDTQYF,TGCAGTGCTAGAGTTCCACTAGCGGGAGGTCCCACAGATACGCAGTATTTT,TRBD2,many,TRBV20-1,TRBJ2-3
CASSLVASGSSRAWDLFF,TGCGCCAGCAGCTTGGTGGCTAGCGGGAGCTCCCGGGCCTGGGATCTGTTTTTT,TRBD2,-,TRBV5-1,TRBJ2-2
CASSLSAGLYNEQFF,TGTGCCAGCTCACTCTCAGCGGGCTTGTACAATGAGCAGTTCTTC,-,many,TRBV18,TRBJ2-1
CASRLSGGASDTQYF,TGTGCCAGCAGACTTAGCGGGGGCGCGTCAGATACGCAGTATTTT,TRBD2,few,TRBV6-1,TRBJ2-3
CASSLAGGTSGSASTDTQYF,TGTGCCAGCAGCTTAGCAGGGGGGACTAGCGGGAGCGCTAGCACAGATACGCAGTATTTT,TRBD2,many,TRBV7-7,TRBJ2-3
CASSQNGRAGAQYF,TGTGCCAGCAGCCAAAACGGGAGGGCCGGTGCGCAGTATTTT,TRBD2,many,TRBV3-1,TRBJ2-3
CASSLPTGRWEQYF,TGTGCCAGCAGTCTGCCGACAGGAAGGTGGGAGCAGTACTTC,-,few,TRBV28,TRBJ2-7
CASIQGGHPGELFF,TGTGCCAGCATACAAGGGGGACACCCAGGGGAGCTGTTTTTT,-,few,TRBV28,TRBJ2-2
CTTSRDSRDRSGAFF,TGTACCACCAGCAGAGATTCTAGGGACAGGTCGGGAGCTTTCTTT,TRBD1,few,TRBV15,TRBJ1-1
CASSRSRVSGTEQFF,TGTGCCAGCAGCCGGTCCAGGGTTTCCGGGACCGAGCAGTTCTTC,-,-,TRBV3-1,TRBJ2-1
CSAITAILRGKEQYF,TGCAGTGCTATAACCGCCATCCTCAGGGGAAAGGAGCAGTACTTC,-,medium-sized,TRBV20-1,TRBJ2-7
CASSERAGSYQETQYF,TGTGCCAGCAGTGAACGGGCGGGTAGTTACCAAGAGACCCAGTACTTC,-,-,TRBV6-1,TRBJ2-5
CASSPDSYSNQPQHF,TGTGCCAGCAGTCCGGACAGTTATAGCAATCAGCCCCAGCATTTT,-,many,TRBV2,TRBJ1-5
CAIRDTGISGNTIYF,TGTGCCATCAGGGATACAGGGATCTCTGGAAACACCATATATTTT,-,few,TRBV10-3,TRBJ1-3
CASSWGRGGKQYF,TGTGCCAGCAGCTGGGGGAGGGGAGGAAAGCAGTACTTC,TRBD2,-,TRBV13,TRBJ2-7
CASRVVAGSRGGGEQYF,TGTGCCAGCAGGGTGGTAGCGGGTTCCCGGGGAGGGGGCGAGCAGTACTTC,-,few,TRBV6-1,TRBJ2-7
CSARDPVINYGYTF,TGCAGTGCTAGAGACCCAGTCATCAACTATGGCTACACCTTC,-,medium-sized,TRBV20-1,TRBJ1-2
CASSPQGGYGYTF,TGTGCCAGCAGCCCACAGGGCGGCTATGGCTACACCTTC,-,-,TRBV6-1,TRBJ1-2
CASSSLGTAGTYTQYF,TGTGCCAGCAGTTCATTGGGGACGGCAGGTACATATACGCAGTATTTT,-,-,TRBV27,TRBJ2-3
CATSENHRAGRPEQYF,TGTGCCACCAGTGAAAACCACCGGGCAGGGAGACCCGAGCAGTACTTC,-,-,TRBV24-1,TRBJ2-7
CSAPPSGGSSYNEQFF,TGCAGTGCTCCACCTAGCGGAGGGAGCTCCTACAATGAGCAGTTCTTC,TRBD2,-,TRBV20-1,TRBJ2-1
CASSQPLGTEAFF,TGTGCCAGCAGCCAACCTTTGGGAACTGAAGCTTTCTTT,-,many,TRBV4-2,TRBJ1-1
CASSTWTGLSEQYF,TGTGCCAGCAGCACTTGGACAGGGTTGAGCGAGCAGTACTTC,TRBD1,-,TRBV7-9,TRBJ2-7
CASCGLGGLAEAFF,TGTGCCAGCTGTGGCTTGGGGGGCTTGGCTGAAGCTTTCTTT,-,many,TRBV25-1,TRBJ1-1
CASSLRGAESGELFF,TGTGCCAGCAGTTTACGGGGGGCGGAATCCGGGGAGCTGTTTTTT,-,many,TRBV28,TRBJ2-2
CASNEAGGFSEQYF,TGTGCCAGCAATGAGGCAGGGGGCTTCTCCGAGCAGTACTTC,TRBD1,few,TRBV6-2/TRBV6-3,TRBJ2-7
CASSPTSGGSLSYEQYF,TGTGCCAGCAGCCCGACTAGCGGGGGTTCGCTCTCCTACGAGCAGTACTTC,TRBD2,-,TRBV7-8,TRBJ2-7
CASRSTEETQYF,TGTGCCAGCAGAAGTACTGAAGAGACCCAGTACTTC,-,many,TRBV6-2/TRBV6-3,TRBJ2-5
CASSPLTGVEKEKLFF,TGTGCCAGCAGTCCCCTCACAGGGGTGGAAAAGGAAAAACTGTTTTTT,TRBD1,few,TRBV12-3/TRBV12-4,TRBJ1-4
CASSQGWGQGYEQYF,TGTGCCAGCAGCCAAGGTTGGGGTCAGGGCTACGAGCAGTACTTC,-,-,TRBV3-1,TRBJ2-7
CASSVLWEIIDTQYF,TGTGCCAGCAGTGTTTTGTGGGAGATCATAGATACGCAGTATTTT,-,-,TRBV6-1,TRBJ2-3
CASSSLAGGGERYF,TGTGCCAGCAGCTCCTTAGCGGGAGGTGGAGAGCGGTACTTC,TRBD2,many,TRBV11-2,TRBJ2-7
CASGEQNTEALF,TGTGCCAGCGGTGAACAGAACACTGAAGCTCTCTTT,-,few,TRBV6-1,TRBJ1-1
CASWTPGQNTEAFF,TGTGCCAGCTGGACCCCGGGACAGAACACTGAAGCTTTCTTT,-,many,TRBV28,TRBJ1-1